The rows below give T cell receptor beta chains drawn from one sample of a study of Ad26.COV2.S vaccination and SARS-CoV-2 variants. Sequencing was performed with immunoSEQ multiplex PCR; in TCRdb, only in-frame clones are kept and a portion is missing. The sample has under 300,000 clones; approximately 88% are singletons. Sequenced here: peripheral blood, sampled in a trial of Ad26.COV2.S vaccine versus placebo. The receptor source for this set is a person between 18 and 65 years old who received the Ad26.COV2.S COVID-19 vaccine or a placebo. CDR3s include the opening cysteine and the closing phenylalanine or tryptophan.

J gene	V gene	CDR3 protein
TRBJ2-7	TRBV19	CASSTRGQNHEQYF
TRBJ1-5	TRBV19	CASSISDSNQPQHF
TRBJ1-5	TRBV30	CAWSVRAQPQHF
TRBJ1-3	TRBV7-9	CASSLGETASNTIYF
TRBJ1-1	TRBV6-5	CASGSKGGLNTEAFF
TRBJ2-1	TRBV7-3	CASSETGQPLQEQFF
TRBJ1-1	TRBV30	CAWSVVRTGAMNTEAFF
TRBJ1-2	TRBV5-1	CASSPSDYGYTF
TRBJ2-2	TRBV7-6	CASSLDGRVNTGELFF
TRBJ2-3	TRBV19	CASTLAGRVGTQYF
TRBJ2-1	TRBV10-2	CASSDFAALAGGNEQFF
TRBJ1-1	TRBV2	CASSVGGTEAFF
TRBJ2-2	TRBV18	CASGDRRATGELFF
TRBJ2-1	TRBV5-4	CASSLEGLLPRNEQFF
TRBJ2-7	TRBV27	CASSLQAGYEQYF
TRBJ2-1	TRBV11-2	CASSSGRYGGGATYNEQFF
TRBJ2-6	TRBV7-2	CASSPSAGANVLTF
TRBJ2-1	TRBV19	CASSMTGGRNNEQFF
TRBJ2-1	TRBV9	CASSILAGGPNEQFF
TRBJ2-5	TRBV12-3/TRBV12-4	CASSPTGQETQYF
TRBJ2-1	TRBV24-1	CATSDLPPVFRGLYNEQFF
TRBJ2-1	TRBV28	CASSGTSNEQFF
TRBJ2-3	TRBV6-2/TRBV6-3	CASSYSEPDTQYF
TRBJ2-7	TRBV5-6	CASSFRGGAHEQYF
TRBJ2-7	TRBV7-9	CAMGDRAYEQYF
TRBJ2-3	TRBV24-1	CATSDRLGVGDTQYF
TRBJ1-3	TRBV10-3	CAISAVAVGFSGNTIYF
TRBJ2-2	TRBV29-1	CSVGRITGTGELFF
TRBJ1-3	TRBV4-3	CASRRGQGTGNTIYF
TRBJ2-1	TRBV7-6	CASSLAGTSANEQFF
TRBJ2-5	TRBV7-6	CASSLASGGARETQYF